Included here is one T cell receptor beta chain sequence, with context. Its antigen is currently unknown. This may stem from a read error, because a much larger clone lies one nucleotide away. TCRdb recomputed calls from the PCR reads with MiXCR, one row per CDR3 protein. Among over 55,000 distinct CDR3 sequences listed, around a sixth were seen once. Germline loops: CDR1 MNHEY, CDR2 SVGAGI. The V end lost 5 bases, the J end lost 3 bases, and 17 bases lay between the germline ends. The CDR3 loop spans 15 amino acids. The sample belongs to a study of molecular identifiers for immune sequencing clone quantification. Whole-study context: Across replicate runs, RNA obtained from approximately 20,000 or 98,000 naive CD8 cells was divided into five, with four undergoing sequencing. Study observations and caveats: Sizes of highly expanded clones could be underestimated through identical TCRs sharing a barcode. Jurkat TCR RNA that was spiked in from one cell was reportedly detectable among under 1.2 million naive cells.

The origin of this receptor is a human donor in good health. Some libraries in this study had Jurkat cell RNA spiked in. The chain is built from TRBV6-5 and TRBJ2-7; D may correspond to TRBD1 or TRBD2 (6 bases each). Sequenced: naive CD8+ T cells from blood, with Jurkat cell RNA spiked in. Subset noted: FACS-sorted CD8+CD4-CCR7+CD45RA+ naive T cells. The CDR3 loop is CASSHGGDGDYEQYF. Written as DNA, the CDR3 is TGTGCCAGCAGTCACGGGGGCGACGGGGACTACGAGCAGTACTTC.